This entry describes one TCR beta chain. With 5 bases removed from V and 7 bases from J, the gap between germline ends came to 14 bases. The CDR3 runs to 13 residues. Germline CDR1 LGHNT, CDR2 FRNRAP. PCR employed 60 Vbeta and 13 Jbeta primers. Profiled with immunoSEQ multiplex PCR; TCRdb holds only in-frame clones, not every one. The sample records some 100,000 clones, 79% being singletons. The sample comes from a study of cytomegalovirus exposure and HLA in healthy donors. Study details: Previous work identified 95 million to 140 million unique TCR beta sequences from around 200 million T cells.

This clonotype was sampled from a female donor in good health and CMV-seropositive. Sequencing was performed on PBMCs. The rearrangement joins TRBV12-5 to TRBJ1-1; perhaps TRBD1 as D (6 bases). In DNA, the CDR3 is TGTGCTAGTGGTCCGGACAGCCGAAATGAAGCTTTCTTT. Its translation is CASGPDSRNEAFF. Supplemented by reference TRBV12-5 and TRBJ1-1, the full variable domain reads DARVTQTPRHKVTEMGQEVTMRCQPILGHNTVFWYRQTMMQGLELLAYFRNRAPLDDSGMPKDRFSAEMPDATLATLKIQPSEPRDSAVYFCASGPDSRNEAFFGQGTRLTVV.